The sequence of this TCR beta chain was determined in a study of Ad26.COV2.S vaccination and SARS-CoV-2 variants (dated by TCRdb to about 2021). With respect to the entire study: TCRbeta repertoire sequencing served as the tool for gauging how specific and how broad the SARS-CoV-2-reactive T cell receptors were following Ad26.COV2.S vaccination. The TCR-sequenced set comprised approximately 30 samples: 19 Ad26.COV2.S vaccine recipients, 5 placebo recipients and 8 SARS-CoV-2 convalescent individuals.

TCRbeta CDR3 regions were sequenced with the immunoSEQ Assay. After extraction, genomic DNA underwent amplification by bias-controlled multiplex PCR, followed by high-throughput sequencing. Processing in the source paper ran as follows. To quantify the absolute abundance of every unique TCRbeta CDR3 region, sequences were collapsed and filtered. Usable DNA was measured by amplifying reference genes present in all nucleated cells, and TCRbeta template counts were normalized to that usable DNA to estimate T cell fraction. Repertoire TCRs were annotated as SARS-CoV-2-specific when V gene, CDR3 amino acid sequence and J gene were exactly matched to a known reactive TCR set. The reference SARS-CoV-2 TCR set was obtained from MIRA and was filtered for enrichment in COVID-19-positive ImmuneCODE repertoires, whereby public or cross-reactive TCRs were removed. Using the MIRA antigens, annotated TCRs were further analysed by specific ORF or by position within an ORF. Breadth was defined as annotated unique rearrangements over total unique productive rearrangements; depth was the summed frequency of those rearrangements. Group comparisons of TCR breadth used two-sided Wilcoxon rank-sum tests. Here the immuneACCESS table is served through TCRdb, limited to in-frame sequences with V and J called. Missing clones are a known gap in these copies; in checked studies unresolved V genes cover under half, and the rest lacks a known reason. V and J calls plus clone size are reproduced from that table; the DNA served to infer D and trimming. This sample holds 180,000 or so clones; around 85% were observed only once. The top ten hold less than 6% of the sample.

The germline V gene provides CDR1 SGHVS and CDR2 FQNEAQ. Taken from cysteine to phenylalanine, the CDR3 has 17 residues. CDR3 DNA only is kept here, 51 bases in frame from base 1. A distance of 15 bases separates the germline ends of V and J, which lose 1 base and 2 bases respectively. Details on this clone: It has no known antigen specificity. The record has no base qualities; no much larger clone is one base away.

This specimen's time point label, interpreted: individuals recovered from natural SARS-CoV-2 infection. The investigation overall reported the following: Comparable non-spike TCR breadth was observed between vaccine and placebo recipients, consistent with only spike being contained in the vaccine. According to the authors, total T cell responses may have been underestimated by the TCR breadth and depth analyses. After vaccination, spike-specific CD8+ and CD4+ T cell responses were reported to show substantial breadth. Compared with placebo recipients, Ad26.COV2.S recipients showed higher spike-specific TCR breadth (P = 0.0014).

The receptor comes from a human donor who had recovered from COVID-19. The source material was peripheral blood, sampled after recovery from COVID-19. The sequence is built from TRBV7-8 and TRBJ1-3, with the D gene uncertain. The CDR3 has the sequence CASSLDPELLAGNTIYF. The nucleotide sequence is TGTGCCAGCAGCTTAGATCCCGAGTTGTTAGCTGGAAACACCATATATTTT.